This T cell receptor beta chain was observed in a study of cytomegalovirus exposure and HLA in healthy donors. With regard to this clone: Antigen: not known.

A multiplex PCR was run with 60 Vbeta primers and 13 Jbeta primers. Per the original data handling: Unique TCR beta chains totaled some 81 million in a later count, with roughly 11 million of them shared. Data came from immunoSEQ multiplex PCR; TCRdb stores just in-frame clones and leaves some out. That table is the source of V, J and clone size, and D and trimming were worked out from the DNA. This sample's clone table lists some 140,000 clones. The CDR3 runs 12 residues. Germline CDR1 reads ENHRY; CDR2 reads SYGVKD. The ends were cut back, 10 bases at V and 1 base at J, with 10 bases in the middle. Findings and caveats of the study: A later analysis linked a missense DCLRE1C variant to TCR beta V- and J-gene trimming.

This chain connects TRBV10-3 to TRBJ1-1; tentative D call: TRBD1 (5 bases). The origin of this receptor is a woman aged 60-70 years in good health and CMV-seronegative. Sequenced material: PBMCs. This chain's CDR3 is CATTDRNTEAFF. DNA of the CDR3: TGTGCCACCACCGACAGGAACACTGAAGCTTTCTTT.